Given below is one T cell receptor beta chain in context. This sample is part of a study of blood T cells in healthy people across ages. Combining a sample-barcoded 5' primer with a J-beta primer mix, a second PCR ran for roughly 7 to 11 cycles. TCRdb analysed the 5' RACE reads with MiXCR anew, one entry per CDR3 protein. The sample has some 560,000 distinct CDR3 sequences; around a quarter are singletons. CDR1 PRHDT and CDR2 FYEKMQ come from the germline V gene (reference sequence). The CDR3 consists of 13 residues. The sample was also linked to a second study, of T cells of mothers and their children.

This chain uses TRBV13 with TRBJ2-5; a weak D match, TRBD2 (6 bases). The J call may be incorrect, as the DNA end agrees better with TRBJ2-1. This receptor was taken from a boy younger than 10 in good health. The sample consisted of blood. CDR3 nucleotides: TGTGCCAGCAGCGGGACGACTAGCAATGAGCAGTTCTTC. Its protein is CASSGTTSNEQFF.